The entry below describes one TCR beta chain. Repertoires were generated with immunoSEQ multiplex PCR, while TCRdb's copy carries only in-frame clones and drops some. Of 200,000 to 250,000 clones in the sample, approximately 80% were seen once. The germline V gene has CDR1 MNHEY and CDR2 SMNVEV (reference sequence). With 2 bases removed from V and 2 bases from J, the gap between germline ends came to 10 bases. CDR3 size: 14 residues. This entry comes from a study of blood T cell repertoires in COVID-19. The chain links TRBV27 to TRBJ2-7; D call uncertain. The specimen was PBMCs or T cells enriched from blood (not recorded which). This receptor was obtained from a man between 60 and 75 years old who had recovered from COVID-19. The CDR3, as DNA: TGTGCCAGCAGTTTAAATCTTAAGCCCTACGAGCAGTACTTC. It specifies CASSLNLKPYEQYF.